This passage covers 20 T cell receptor beta chains from one sample sequenced in a study of CDR3 diversity in severe acne. TCRdb fed the PCR reads into MiXCR, producing one record per CDR3 protein. The sample holds 89,000 or so distinct CDR3 sequences; approximately 52% are singletons and the top ten take 10%. The sequenced sample consisted of blood. These receptors all come from a male donor in good health, serving as a control.

This clonotype has just one count. A much larger clone sits a single nucleotide away, making a read error possible. The chain uses TRBV9 and TRBJ1-4, with D perhaps TRBD1 (6 bases). Germline V lookup: CDR1 SGDLS, CDR2 YYNGEE. The germline V and J ends were trimmed by 4 bases and 6 bases, with 16 bases remaining between them. This CDR3 is 15 amino acids long. CDR3 bases: TGTGCCAGCAGCCCCATGACAGGACTGTATGAAAAACTGTTTTTT. Its protein product is CASSPMTGLYEKLFF.

This clonotype rates as medium-sized. V gene TRBV10-3 combines with J gene TRBJ2-2, with 7 bases identical to TRBD2. Per the germline V gene, CDR1 is ENHRY and CDR2 is SYGVKD. The V and J ends lost 8 bases and 7 bases, in that order; junction bases with no gene match: 4. The CDR3 extends over 12 amino acids. The CDR3 region has the DNA TGTGCCATCCGCAGGGAGGGCGGGGAGCTGTTTTTT. Translated, it gives CAIRREGGELFF.

In its sample, this clonotype was seen once. V usage is TRBV2 and J usage is TRBJ2-5; 13 nucleotides agree with TRBD2. Judging by the DNA end, TRBJ2-1 fits better; the J call may be wrong. CDR3 length: 13 amino acids. The germline V gene encodes CDR1 SNHLY and CDR2 FYNNEI. The CDR3 nucleotides read TGTGCCAGCAGTTCGGGACTAGCGGGAGAGCAGTTCTTC. Amino acid sequence: CASSSGLAGEQFF.

The rearrangement joins TRBV12-3 or TRBV12-4 to TRBJ2-2; TRBD1 matches 8 bases. The CDR3 is 15 residues long. V shed 4 bases, J shed 3 bases, and the junction held 4 bases outside the gene matches. CDR3 coding DNA: TGTGCCAGCAGTTCCCTACAGGGGGACACCGGGGAGCTGTTTTTT. Translated: CASSSLQGDTGELFF.

The V call is TRBV2, the J call TRBJ1-1, with D unclear. The CDR3 covers 12 residues. The germline CDR1 and CDR2 sequences are SNHLY and FYNNEI. V was pared by 6 bases and J by 3 bases, with 8 bases between. CDR3 in amino acids: CASRSEHTEAFF. CDR3 sequence (DNA): TGTGCCAGCAGATCGGAGCACACTGAAGCTTTCTTT. The variable domain in full, completed from reference TRBV2 and TRBJ1-1, reads EPEVTQTPSHQVTQMGQEVILRCVPISNHLYFYWYRQILGQKVEFLVSFYNNEISEKSEIFDDQFSVERPDGSNFTLKIRSTKLEDSAMYFCASRSEHTEAFFGQGTRLTVV.

V and J are TRBV29-1 and TRBJ2-2; D uncertain. V gave up 5 bases and J gave up 1 base, with 8 bases separating them. CDR1 and CDR2 (germline): SQVTM, ANQGSEA. The CDR3 has 13 residues. The CDR3 loop is CSVSGRNTGELFF. The CDR3 DNA follows: TGCAGCGTTTCTGGTAGGAACACCGGGGAGCTGTTTTTT.

This clonotype is medium-sized in the sample. The gene calls are TRBV7-2 and TRBJ2-5; D is uncertain. V lost 1 base to trimming and J lost 2 bases, with 14 bases between them. This CDR3 contains 16 residues. In germline, CDR1 is SGHTA, CDR2 FQGNSA. CDR3 sequence (DNA): TGTGCCAGCAGCTTAGTCGGGTACGGCGAACAAGAGACCCAGTACTTC. Amino acid sequence: CASSLVGYGEQETQYF.

About this clonotype itself: No conserved phenylalanine or tryptophan is present at the end of the CDR3, so a read error is the likely explanation. The limits of the CDR3 on the DNA are not certain, so only TCRdb's listed CDR3 is given. CDR3 protein: CASSQVDYGYTFGS. The V and J genes are TRBV4-1 and TRBJ2-5; the table's TRBD2 call for D was not verified on the DNA. The CDR3 comprises 14 residues, both ends counted. Germline V gene data show CDR1 as MGHRA and CDR2 as YSYEKL.

In this sample, this clonotype turned up many times. The rearrangement uses TRBV7-9 and TRBJ1-1; 12 bases line up with TRBD1. Germline trimming cut 8 bases from V and 4 bases from J; bases unmatched to any gene: 5. Per the germline V gene, CDR1 is SEHNR and CDR2 is FQNEAQ (reference sequence). The CDR3 spans 14 residues. CDR3 nucleotides: TGTGCCAGCGGGACAGGGGGCCTGGGCACTGAAGCTTTCTTT. Amino acids: CASGTGGLGTEAFF.

The chain recombines TRBV9 with TRBJ1-2; 9 nucleotides align to TRBD1. The CDR3 sequence is 14 residues long. The V and J ends lost 3 bases and 6 bases, in that order; junction bases with no gene match: 6. Germline values: CDR1 SGDLS, CDR2 YYNGEE. The CDR3 region has the DNA TGTGCCAGCAGCGCATGGACAGGGGCGGATGGCTACACCTTC. It codes for CASSAWTGADGYTF.

The gene calls are TRBV7-9 and TRBJ2-7; maybe TRBD1 (6 bases). The V end was cut by 5 bases, the J end by 0 bases, with 17 bases between. CDR3 length: 16 amino acids. Germline V gene lookup returns CDR1 SEHNR and CDR2 FQNEAQ (reference sequence). This CDR3 reads CASSQGRQGPSYEQYF. The CDR3 DNA follows: TGTGCCAGCAGCCAAGGGCGCCAGGGGCCCTCCTACGAGCAGTACTTC.

The chain recombines TRBV7-9 with TRBJ2-7; 7 bases agree with TRBD1. After removal of 1 base from V and 2 bases from J, the junction contained 11 bases not matched to a gene. The germline V gene encodes CDR1 SEHNR and CDR2 FQNEAQ (reference sequence). CDR3 length equals 17 residues. CDR3 amino acids: CASSLGDRQPLTYEQYF. The CDR3 DNA is TGTGCCAGCAGCTTAGGGGACAGACAGCCCCTGACCTACGAGCAGTACTTC. The full variable domain, completed using reference TRBV7-9 and TRBJ2-7, is DTGVSQNPRHKITKRGQNVTFRCDPISEHNRLYWYRQTLGQGPEFLTYFQNEAQLEKSRLLSDRFSAERPKGSFSTLEIQRTEQGDSAMYLCASSLGDRQPLTYEQYFGPGTRLTVT.

V usage is TRBV15 and J usage is TRBJ1-4; tentative D call: TRBD1 (5 bases). Germline V gene sequence: CDR1 LNHNV, CDR2 YYDKDF (reference sequence). CDR3 length: 16 amino acids. V was trimmed by 1 base and J by 5 bases, leaving 14 bases between them. CDR3 in DNA: TGTGCCACCAGCAGAGGATGGGGCACAAGGAATGAAAAACTGTTTTTT. This codes for CATSRGWGTRNEKLFF.

This clonotype was seen repeatedly, ten times or more. V usage is TRBV7-6 and J usage is TRBJ1-3; D gene unclear. The CDR3 covers 12 residues. The V gene lost 1 base and the J gene lost 4 bases, with 2 bases spanning the gap. Germline V gene lookup returns CDR1 SGHVS and CDR2 FNYEAQ. CDR3 sequence (DNA): TGTGCCAGCAGCTTAGAAGGAAACACCATATATTTT. Amino acid sequence: CASSLEGNTIYF.

As for this clonotype: A read error may account for a junction end that differs from germline. The V gene is TRBV24-1, the J gene TRBJ1-6; D gene uncertain. In germline, CDR1 is KGHDR, CDR2 SFDVKD. This CDR3 is 14 amino acids long. This CDR3 reads CASSLGRNNSPLHF. CDR3 sequence (DNA): TGTGCCAGCAGTTTAGGCAGGAATAATTCACCCCTCCACTTT.

The gene calls are TRBV7-9 and TRBJ2-7; no definite D call. Trimming shortened V by 1 base and J by 3 bases, and 16 bases separated the two germline ends. The CDR3 contains 16 residues. Germline V gene lookup returns CDR1 SEHNR and CDR2 FQNEAQ (reference sequence). This CDR3 is CASSLVGSSSFYEQYF. In DNA form, the CDR3 reads TGTGCCAGCAGCTTAGTGGGATCGAGCTCTTTCTACGAGCAGTACTTC.

This clonotype was picked up one time. The genes are TRBV6-1 and TRBJ1-1; no reliable D call. From germline, CDR1 is MNHNS and CDR2 SASEGT. Trimming pared 5 bases from V and 3 bases from J, leaving 13 bases between. The CDR3 is 14 amino acids. The CDR3 here is CASSLNSVHTEAFF. The CDR3 nucleotides are TGTGCCAGCAGTTTAAATTCGGTGCACACTGAAGCTTTCTTT.

This clonotype was observed many times. V gene TRBV6-5 combines with J gene TRBJ1-2, with D hard to call. Looked up from germline, CDR1 is MNHEY and CDR2 is SVGAGI. V shed 6 bases and J shed 0 bases, with 8 bases lying between them. This CDR3 region has 13 residues. CDR3 DNA: TGTGCCAGCAGCCGGGATTCTAACTATGGCTACACCTTC. This encodes CASSRDSNYGYTF.

This clonotype was found a few times. The CDR3 DNA follows: TGTGCCAGCAGCCGCCCGGGGGGCCTTGAAGCTTTCTTT. The encoded protein is CASSRPGGLEAFF. The chain is built from TRBV7-9 and TRBJ1-1; D perhaps matches TRBD1 (6 bases). Germline CDR1 and CDR2: SEHNR and FQNEAQ (reference sequence). There are 13 residues in the CDR3. Trimming stripped 5 bases from V and 7 bases from J, with 14 bases between.

Regarding this clonotype: A single base separates this from a much larger clone, so it may be a read error. No conserved phenylalanine or tryptophan is present at the end of the CDR3, so a read error is the likely explanation. V and J are TRBV24-1 and TRBJ2-7, with D possibly matching TRBD2 (6 bases). Germline CDR1 is KGHDR and CDR2 is SFDVKD. V lost 6 bases and J 4 bases, leaving 15 bases between the germline ends. The CDR3 loop spans 14 amino acids. Written as DNA, the CDR3 is TGTGCCACCAGTATCGGGGGAGGACGGTACGAGCAGTACCTC. Protein product: CATSIGGGRYEQYL.